Shown below are 17 T cell receptor beta chains from a single sample sequenced in a study of cytomegalovirus exposure and HLA in healthy donors. PCR used 60 Vbeta primers and 13 Jbeta primers. Assay used: immunoSEQ multiplex PCR; TCRdb lists only in-frame clones, some missing. The repertoire has about 130,000 clones, about 78% of them found once; the top ten carry about 3%. Sequencing was carried out using PBMCs. The receptors derive from a human donor in good health.

A single count supports this clone. The chain couples TRBV9 to TRBJ1-5, with a possible D match to TRBD1 (5 bases). This CDR3 comprises 13 residues. Trimming took off 4 bases at V and 4 bases at J, with 9 bases between the two ends. Germline CDR1 and CDR2: SGDLS and YYNGEE. The CDR3 reads CASSRQFNQPQHF. The CDR3 DNA is TGTGCCAGCAGCCGACAGTTTAATCAGCCCCAGCATTTT.

This clone was picked up one time. This chain uses TRBV6-5 with TRBJ2-7, with TRBD1 as a possible D gene (6 bases). Germline V CDR1 and CDR2: MNHEY, SVGAGI. The germline V and J ends were trimmed by 4 bases and 0 bases, with 16 bases remaining between them. This CDR3 has 16 residues. The CDR3, as DNA: TGTGCCAGCAGTTCCCCTAGGACAGCAAGCTCCTACGAGCAGTACTTC. Translation gives CASSSPRTASSYEQYF.

The rearrangement links TRBV6-5 to TRBJ1-6; a possible D gene is TRBD1 (6 bases). The CDR3 spans 13 residues. Germline values: CDR1 MNHEY, CDR2 SVGAGI. V was clipped by 10 bases and J by 8 bases, with 15 bases between them. The CDR3: CATGGQPYSPLHF. Here the CDR3 DNA reads TGTGCCACCGGGGGGCAGCCTTATTCACCCCTCCACTTT.

The chain recombines TRBV9 with TRBJ2-1, with a tentative D call TRBD2 (6 bases). CDR1 SGDLS and CDR2 YYNGEE come from the germline V gene. V shed 1 base and J shed 9 bases, with 17 bases lying between them. The CDR3 is made up of 15 amino acids. The CDR3 spells CASSVREWGSGEQFF. The CDR3, as DNA: TGTGCCAGCAGCGTACGGGAGTGGGGGTCTGGTGAGCAGTTCTTC.

J is TRBJ2-7 and V is TRBV7-9; D is perhaps TRBD1 (6 bases). Per the germline V gene, CDR1 is SEHNR and CDR2 is FQNEAQ (reference sequence). Trimming removed 2 bases at V and 2 bases at J, with 19 bases between. There are 17 residues in the CDR3. CDR3 DNA sequence: TGTGCCAGCAGCTTAACGGGGTCCGGGACATACACCTACGAGCAGTACTTC. Its translation: CASSLTGSGTYTYEQYF.

Only a few counts were recorded for this clone. This chain uses TRBV11-3 with TRBJ2-7, with 7 bases identical to TRBD1. J gave up 5 bases and V 5 bases, and 3 bases lay outside the gene matches. From germline, CDR1 is SGHNT and CDR2 YENEEA. The CDR3 totals 12 residues. The CDR3 DNA sequence: TGTGCCAGCAGCCAGGGGGTCGACGAGCAGTACTTC. Its translation is CASSQGVDEQYF.

The chain couples TRBV19 to TRBJ2-1; 12 nucleotides agree with TRBD2. Germline V CDR1 and CDR2: LNHDA, SQIVND (reference sequence). With 6 bases clipped from V and 6 bases from J, the junction kept 9 bases outside the gene matches. This CDR3 comprises 16 residues. The CDR3 here is CASSPWGLAGTNEQFF. The CDR3 DNA reads TGTGCCAGTAGCCCTTGGGGACTAGCGGGTACCAATGAGCAGTTCTTC.

This chain uses TRBV2 with TRBJ1-2; maybe TRBD1 (6 bases). V dropped 4 bases and J dropped 4 bases, with 16 bases sitting between them. Germline CDR1 and CDR2: SNHLY and FYNNEI. The length of the CDR3 is 15 residues. This CDR3 is CASSGQGSMIYGYTF. DNA for the CDR3: TGTGCCAGCAGTGGTCAGGGGTCTATGATCTATGGCTACACCTTC.

This clone turned up a few times. This rearrangement joins TRBV7-3 to TRBJ2-3; 10 bases align to TRBD1. From germline, CDR1 is SGHTA and CDR2 FQGTGA. The CDR3 extends over 17 amino acids. V was clipped by 0 bases and J by 0 bases; unmatched bases: 3. CDR3 DNA sequence: TGTGCCAGCAGCTTAACGTCGGGACAGGGGAGCACAGATACGCAGTATTTT. Translated: CASSLTSGQGSTDTQYF.

J is TRBJ1-3 and V is TRBV25-1; D gene uncertain. Trimming took off 6 bases at V and 0 bases at J, with 9 bases between the two ends. This CDR3 spans 14 amino acids. Germline loops: CDR1 MGHDK, CDR2 SYGVNS. The CDR3 reads CASSRVGSGNTIYF. CDR3 in DNA: TGTGCCAGCAGCCGGGTCGGCTCTGGAAACACCATATATTTT.

This clone was observed a handful of times. The chain couples TRBV6-1 to TRBJ2-7; 7 bases agree with TRBD2. The trim removed 10 bases at V and 3 bases at J, leaving 12 bases unmatched. In germline, CDR1 is MNHNS, CDR2 SASEGT. The CDR3 covers 14 residues. The CDR3 coding sequence is TGTGCCACCTCAGTAGGACGGGAGGTCTACGAGCAGTACTTC. It is translated as CATSVGREVYEQYF.

The chain recombines TRBV7-9 with TRBJ1-2, with 8 bases lining up with TRBD1. The CDR3 is made up of 14 amino acids. V shed 5 bases, J shed 6 bases, and the junction held 8 bases outside the gene matches. Germline lookup yields CDR1 SEHNR and CDR2 FQNEAQ (reference sequence). The CDR3 DNA is TGTGCCAGCAGCCCGGGACAGGTATATGATGGCTACACCTTC. Amino acids: CASSPGQVYDGYTF.

The chain employs TRBV6-5 and TRBJ2-7; no reliable D call. CDR1 is MNHEY, CDR2 SVGAGI, per germline. Trimming removed 4 bases at V and 0 bases at J, with 10 bases between. The CDR3 sequence is 14 residues long. As DNA, the CDR3 is TGTGCCAGCAGTTCAGGTCGTCGCTCCTACGAGCAGTACTTC. Translation: CASSSGRRSYEQYF.

This rearrangement joins TRBV7-3 to TRBJ1-5, with 7 bases fitting TRBD1. V trimming: 1 base; J trimming: 5 bases; junction bases outside the gene matches: 29. The CDR3 loop spans 23 amino acids. Germline CDR1 SGHTA, CDR2 FQGTGA. The CDR3 DNA reads TGTGCCAGCAGCTTAAGGTTTATCAGGGACAGAACCTATTTTCCTTGCGGGGATCAGCCCCAGCATTTT. Translating gives CASSLRFIRDRTYFPCGDQPQHF.

The V and J genes are TRBV7-2 and TRBJ2-6, with D unresolved. The CDR3 has 13 residues. From germline, CDR1 is SGHTA and CDR2 FQGNSA. The V end was cut by 7 bases, the J end by 4 bases, with 8 bases between. CDR3 sequence: CASKVAGANVLTF. DNA for the CDR3: TGTGCCAGCAAAGTGGCCGGGGCCAACGTCCTGACTTTC.

This chain joins TRBV19 and TRBJ2-7; 7 bases align to TRBD2. The V gene's germline CDR1 is LNHDA and CDR2 SQIVND (reference sequence). Trimming removed 1 base from V and 1 base from J; junction bases left unmatched: 4. The CDR3 extends over 15 amino acids. CDR3 sequence: CASSIASGVSYEQYF. In DNA, the CDR3 is TGTGCCAGTAGTATAGCAAGCGGGGTTTCCTACGAGCAGTACTTC.

The gene calls are TRBV27 and TRBJ2-1, with TRBD2 as a possible D gene (5 bases). This CDR3 comprises 15 residues. CDR1 and CDR2 (germline): MNHEY, SMNVEV (reference sequence). The V end lost 4 bases, the J end lost 7 bases, and 17 bases lay between the germline ends. CDR3: CASSSTTLLGNEQFF. CDR3 sequence (DNA): TGTGCCAGCAGTTCGACTACGCTCCTGGGGAATGAGCAGTTCTTC.